The 14 T cell receptor beta chains below all came from one sample that was sequenced in a study of cytomegalovirus exposure and HLA in healthy donors. Assay used: immunoSEQ multiplex PCR; TCRdb lists only in-frame clones, some missing. The sample has around 69,000 clones, just over 95% seen once. The specimen was PBMCs. These receptor sequences come from a woman younger than 30 in good health and CMV-seropositive.

The gene calls are TRBV28 and TRBJ1-2; a weak D match, TRBD1 (6 bases). The CDR3 covers 15 residues. V was pared by 6 bases and J by 3 bases, with 17 bases between. From germline, CDR1 is MDHEN and CDR2 SYDVKM. The CDR3 DNA sequence: TGTGCCAGCAGCACAATACAGGGTAGAGACTATGGCTACACCTTC. Its protein is CASSTIQGRDYGYTF.

The V gene is TRBV28, the J gene TRBJ2-3; D is possibly TRBD2 (5 bases). This CDR3 comprises 16 residues. CDR1 MDHEN and CDR2 SYDVKM come from the germline V gene. V lost 3 bases to trimming and J lost 0 bases, with 13 bases between them. The CDR3 coding sequence is TGTGCCAGCAGTTTTCGGAGCGGAGCCAGCACAGATACGCAGTATTTT. This gives the protein CASSFRSGASTDTQYF.

The chain has TRBV5-4 and TRBJ2-2, with 11 bases that match TRBD2. This CDR3 has 14 amino acids. CDR1 and CDR2 from the germline V gene are SGHNT and YYREEE (reference sequence). V shed 9 bases and J 5 bases; nucleotides not matched to a gene: 6. CDR3 residues: CATDSGRETGELFF. CDR3 sequence (DNA): TGTGCCACCGATAGCGGGAGGGAGACCGGGGAGCTGTTTTTT.

The CDR3 sequence is CASSEGLAGEGTLGEQFF. In nucleotides, the CDR3 is TGTGCCAGCAGTGAAGGACTAGCGGGAGAGGGGACCCTTGGCGAGCAGTTCTTC. The chain recombines TRBV2 with TRBJ2-1; 12 nucleotides line up with TRBD2. V shed 1 base and J 10 bases; nucleotides not matched to a gene: 14. Germline-derived CDR1 and CDR2 are SNHLY and FYNNEI. The CDR3 spans 18 residues.

This clone was seen only once. V gene TRBV19 combines with J gene TRBJ2-2; TRBD1 matches 7 bases. This CDR3 is 14 amino acids long. V lost 10 bases, J lost 2 bases, and 7 bases stayed unmatched. Germline CDR1 LNHDA, CDR2 SQIVND (reference sequence). CDR3 amino acids: CATGTAYNTGELFF. As DNA, the CDR3 is TGTGCCACCGGGACAGCTTACAACACCGGGGAGCTGTTTTTT.

This clone was recorded once. The gene calls are TRBV5-1 and TRBJ2-7; 10 bases fit TRBD2. The CDR3 contains 16 residues. The ends lost 0 bases at V and 2 bases at J; junction bases unmatched: 5. Per germline, CDR1 SGHRS and CDR2 YFSETQ. The CDR3 bases are TGCGCCAGCAGCTTGGGACTAGCGGGCGTTGCCTACGAGCAGTACTTC. The encoded protein is CASSLGLAGVAYEQYF.

This sequence joins TRBV5-6 and TRBJ2-3, with 12 bases lining up with TRBD2. V shed 4 bases and J 4 bases; nucleotides not matched to a gene: 10. Germline V gene data show CDR1 as SGHDT and CDR2 as YYEEEE. This CDR3 has 17 residues. CDR3 protein: CASSPRRLAGVADTQYF. The CDR3 DNA reads TGTGCCAGCAGCCCACGCCGACTAGCGGGAGTGGCAGATACGCAGTATTTT. Filled out from reference TRBV5-6 and TRBJ2-3, the complete variable domain reads DAGVTQSPTHLIKTRGQQVTLRCSPKSGHDTVSWYQQALGQGPQFIFQYYEEEERQRGNFPDRFSGHQFPNYSSELNVNALLLGDSALYLCASSPRRLAGVADTQYFGPGTRLTVL.

This clone showed up just a few times. This chain uses TRBV4-2 with TRBJ2-1; no clear D. Germline V gene sequence: CDR1 LGHNA, CDR2 YNFKEQ. The CDR3 spans 11 residues. The germline V and J ends were trimmed by 3 bases and 8 bases, with 5 bases remaining between them. The CDR3, as DNA: TGTGCCAGCAGCCACAATGATGAGCAGTTCTTC. This encodes CASSHNDEQFF.

The chain uses TRBV28 and TRBJ2-7; possibly TRBD2 for D (6 bases). CDR3 size: 12 residues. Germline V gene data show CDR1 as MDHEN and CDR2 as SYDVKM. The germline V and J ends were trimmed by 6 bases and 3 bases, with 9 bases remaining between them. CDR3 bases: TGTGCCAGCAGGGGACTTTTCTACGAGCAGTACTTC. It specifies CASRGLFYEQYF.

The genes are TRBV18 and TRBJ2-5; 8 bases fit TRBD2. Per germline, CDR1 KGHSH and CDR2 LQKENI. The CDR3 is 15 amino acids. Germline trimming cut 4 bases from V and 5 bases from J; bases unmatched to any gene: 9. As DNA, the CDR3 is TGTGCCAGCTCACTGATAGCGGGGAGTGGGGAGACCCAGTACTTC. Translated: CASSLIAGSGETQYF.

The chain joins TRBV7-6 to TRBJ2-1; D is unresolved. The CDR3 is 14 residues long. Per germline, CDR1 SGHVS and CDR2 FNYEAQ. Deletions cut 4 bases from V and 9 bases from J, with 16 bases between. The CDR3 DNA sequence: TGTGCCAGCAGCTCCATAACTGACTCGGGTGAGCAGTTCTTC. It specifies CASSSITDSGEQFF.

This chain links TRBV7-9 with TRBJ1-1; 8 bases map to TRBD1. Germline CDR1 is SEHNR and CDR2 is FQNEAQ (reference sequence). This CDR3 contains 17 residues. Trimming at V came to 2 bases and at J to 2 bases, leaving 10 bases not matched to a gene. CDR3 nucleotide sequence: TGTGCCAGCAGCTTACCCCGGGACAGGAGTCTTAACACTGAAGCTTTCTTT. It is translated as CASSLPRDRSLNTEAFF.

The sample holds one count of this clone. The V gene is TRBV6-1, the J gene TRBJ2-7, with D possibly matching TRBD1 (6 bases). The CDR3 totals 12 residues. V shed 6 bases and J shed 5 bases, with 11 bases lying between them. Germline V gene lookup returns CDR1 MNHNS and CDR2 SASEGT. The DNA for the CDR3 is TGTGCCAGCAGCTTCAACAGGGACGAGCAGTACTTC. It yields the protein CASSFNRDEQYF.

The V and J genes are TRBV29-1 and TRBJ1-2; no clear D. Germline CDR1 reads SQVTM; CDR2 reads ANQGSEA. Trimming shortened V by 5 bases and J by 8 bases, and 3 bases separated the two germline ends. The CDR3 runs to 8 residues. The CDR3 coding sequence is TGCAGCGTTAGCGGCTACACCTTC. This encodes CSVSGYTF.